This T cell receptor (beta chain) was observed in a study of T cell repertoires in cytomegalovirus infection. V dropped 2 bases and J dropped 0; count of bases not matched to a gene: 4. This CDR3 has 16 amino acids. MiXCR was run by TCRdb on the reads, yielding one entry per CDR3 protein. Of hundreds of thousands of distinct CDR3 sequences in the sample, approximately 22% were seen once. Only a few counts were recorded for this clonotype. This TCR was recovered from a human donor in good health (CMV status not recorded). Some clones in this sample may be carry-over from other donors' samples. Sequenced sample: CD8+ T cells from PBMCs. The genes are TRBV12-3 or TRBV12-4 and TRBJ2-4; 7 bases agree with TRBD2. CDR3 sequence: CASSLLGGGAKNIQYF. The CDR3 DNA follows: TGTGCCAGCAGTTTATTGGGCGGGGGAGCCAAAAACATTCAGTACTTC.